These 18 T cell receptor beta chains came from one sample sequenced in a study of blood T cell repertoires in COVID-19. TCRdb's table, derived via immunoSEQ multiplex PCR, lists solely in-frame clones and lacks some. Among about 150,000 clones, around 82% were seen once, and the ten largest hold 0.6% to 0.65%. Sequencing was carried out using peripheral blood. The source is a man between 60 and 75 years old with COVID-19, enrolled during active disease.

This clone came up once. This chain joins TRBV5-6 and TRBJ1-3; D is unclear. Trimming shortened V by 1 base and J by 0 bases, and 8 bases separated the two germline ends. This CDR3 spans 15 amino acids. CDR1 is SGHDT and CDR2 is YYEEEE in the germline V gene. The CDR3 is CASSLWGDSGNTIYF. As DNA, the CDR3 is TGTGCCAGCAGCTTGTGGGGAGACTCTGGAAACACCATATATTTT.

The chain uses TRBV6-2 or TRBV6-3 and TRBJ2-1; D gene unclear. The length of the CDR3 is 15 residues. The V gene's germline CDR1 is MNHEY and CDR2 SVGEGT. V was pared by 2 bases and J by 10 bases, with 18 bases between. CDR3 coding DNA: TGTGCCAGCAGTTACGAGCATTGGGTGGAGAGGGAGCAGTTCTTC. This sequence encodes CASSYEHWVEREQFF.

The genes are TRBV25-1 and TRBJ1-2; the match to TRBD1 covers 10 bases. CDR1 is MGHDK, CDR2 SYGVNS, per germline. This CDR3 region has 13 residues. V gave up 4 bases and J gave up 8 bases; unmatched junction bases: 4. In DNA form, the CDR3 reads TGTGCCAGCAGTGGACAGGGGGCAGGGGGCTACACCTTC. It specifies CASSGQGAGGYTF.

The rearrangement links TRBV6-1 to TRBJ2-7; 9 positions match TRBD1. This CDR3 region has 17 residues. Losses at the gene ends were 3 bases for V and 6 bases for J; bases not matched to a gene: 15. Per the germline V gene, CDR1 is MNHNS and CDR2 is SASEGT. The CDR3 DNA sequence: TGTGCCAGCAGTGACCTGCCGGGACAGGGTTTCCTTGGCGAGCAGTACTTC. Encoded protein: CASSDLPGQGFLGEQYF.

The chain recombines TRBV6-5 with TRBJ2-7, with D perhaps matching TRBD1 (6 bases). The germline CDR1 and CDR2 sequences are MNHEY and SVGAGI. With 6 bases removed from V and 3 bases from J, the gap between germline ends came to 9 bases. The CDR3 extends over 12 amino acids. The CDR3 region is CASRGHLYEQYF. CDR3 nucleotide sequence: TGTGCCAGCAGGGGACACCTCTACGAGCAGTACTTC.

J is TRBJ2-7 and V is TRBV5-1; D gene ambiguous. Trimming stripped 4 bases from V and 4 bases from J, with 18 bases between. Germline CDR1 reads SGHRS; CDR2 reads YFSETQ. The CDR3 runs 15 residues. The CDR3 DNA reads TGCGCCAGCAGCGAACAATTAACAAAGATATACGAGCAGTACTTC. Its translation is CASSEQLTKIYEQYF.

V and J are TRBV21-1 and TRBJ2-7; TRBD2 was called by the table and not checked on the DNA. TRBV21-1 is deemed a pseudogene. The CDR3 extends over 14 amino acids. The CDR3 region has the DNA TGTGCCAGCAGCAAAGCGGCGGGGGTATACGAGCAGTACTTC. This translates into CASSKAAGVYEQYF.

This chain joins TRBV4-3 and TRBJ2-5; maybe TRBD1 (5 bases). V lost 1 base and J lost 4, with 13 bases in between. Germline CDR1 is LGHNA and CDR2 is YSLEER. The CDR3 loop spans 15 amino acids. The CDR3 spells CASSQGQRRGETQYF. CDR3 nucleotide sequence: TGCGCCAGCAGCCAAGGACAAAGAAGGGGAGAGACCCAGTACTTC.

The gene calls are TRBV19 and TRBJ2-5; 12 bases align to TRBD2. With 3 bases clipped from V and 7 bases from J, the junction kept 18 bases outside the gene matches. This CDR3 region has 19 residues. Germline V gene sequence: CDR1 LNHDA, CDR2 SQIVND (reference sequence). CDR3 in amino acids: CASSIRRVGTSGRFGTQYF. In DNA, the CDR3 is TGTGCCAGTAGTATTCGGAGGGTCGGGACTAGCGGGCGTTTCGGGACCCAGTACTTC.

This chain connects TRBV2 to TRBJ2-7; 10 positions agree with TRBD2. V lost 6 bases and J lost 9; bases outside the gene matches: 11. CDR3 length equals 14 residues. Germline loops: CDR1 SNHLY, CDR2 FYNNEI. The CDR3 sequence is CASSSGLARVGQYF. The CDR3 nucleotides are TGTGCCAGCAGCTCGGGACTAGCGCGGGTAGGGCAGTACTTC.

This chain uses TRBV18 with TRBJ2-7, with D possibly TRBD1 on 6 matching bases. The CDR3 is made up of 13 amino acids. Germline CDR1 is KGHSH and CDR2 is LQKENI. V gave up 5 bases and J gave up 6 bases, with 14 bases separating them. The CDR3, as DNA: TGTGCCAGCTCAACAACACAGGGTTCCGAGCAGTACTTC. It codes for CASSTTQGSEQYF. Together with reference TRBV18 and TRBJ2-7, the CDR3 gives the full variable domain: NAGVMQNPRHLVRRRGQEARLRCSPMKGHSHVYWYRQLPEEGLKFMVYLQKENIIDESGMPKERFSAEFPKEGPSILRIQQVVRGDSAAYFCASSTTQGSEQYFGPGTRLTVT.

This clone was recorded once. This sequence joins TRBV19 and TRBJ1-5, with D possibly TRBD1 on 6 matching bases. V lost 0 bases to trimming and J lost 2 bases, with 11 bases between them. From germline, CDR1 is LNHDA and CDR2 SQIVND (reference sequence). This CDR3 has 16 amino acids. CDR3 sequence: CASSIDGAGGNQPQHF. CDR3 nucleotides: TGTGCCAGTAGTATAGATGGTGCAGGGGGCAATCAGCCCCAGCATTTT.

This chain connects TRBV25-1 to TRBJ2-2; 10 bases align to TRBD1. The CDR3 has 14 residues. The V gene's germline CDR1 is MGHDK and CDR2 SYGVNS. The trim removed 8 bases at V and 4 bases at J, leaving 4 bases unmatched. The CDR3: CASRRTGGTGELFF. Here the CDR3 DNA reads TGTGCCAGCCGGCGGACAGGGGGCACCGGGGAGCTGTTTTTT.

This clone was counted a single time. This specimen includes other DNA sequences encoding the same CDR3. The chain carries TRBV5-1 and TRBJ2-7; a weak D match, TRBD2 (5 bases). Germline CDR1 is SGHRS and CDR2 is YFSETQ. Trimming pared 0 bases from V and 3 bases from J, leaving 13 bases between. This CDR3 has 15 amino acids. This CDR3 reads CASSLGSGNSYEQYF. DNA of the CDR3: TGCGCCAGCAGCTTGGGTTCCGGGAATAGCTACGAGCAGTACTTC.

This clone was found once. The chain has TRBV5-5 and TRBJ1-1; D is perhaps TRBD1 (6 bases). Per the germline V gene, CDR1 is SGHKS and CDR2 is YYEKEE (reference sequence). V lost 3 bases and J 5 bases, leaving 17 bases between the germline ends. This CDR3 has 15 residues. The chain's CDR3 is CASSSLQGISTEAFF. The CDR3 nucleotides read TGTGCCAGCAGCTCGCTACAGGGTATCAGTACTGAAGCTTTCTTT.

The chain joins TRBV7-2 to TRBJ1-5, with TRBD1 as a possible D gene (5 bases). The ends were cut back, 3 bases at V and 6 bases at J, with 12 bases in the middle. From germline, CDR1 is SGHTA and CDR2 FQGNSA. The length of the CDR3 is 14 residues. CDR3 DNA: TGTGCCAGCAGCTTGGGGGGATCAAGTCAGCCCCAGCATTTT. Translating it yields CASSLGGSSQPQHF.

This chain connects TRBV28 to TRBJ1-1; 10 bases agree with TRBD1. V dropped 8 bases and J dropped 6; count of bases not matched to a gene: 3. From germline, CDR1 is MDHEN and CDR2 SYDVKM. The CDR3 runs to 12 residues. This chain's CDR3 is CASGQGVPEAFF. DNA for the CDR3: TGTGCCAGCGGACAGGGGGTACCTGAAGCTTTCTTT.

The V call is TRBV6-2 or TRBV6-3, the J call TRBJ1-3, with a possible D match to TRBD1 (6 bases). Germline V lookup: CDR1 MNHEY, CDR2 SVGEGT. This CDR3 is 15 amino acids long. Trimming shortened V by 5 bases and J by 0 bases, and 11 bases separated the two germline ends. The CDR3: CASSTGPASGNTIYF. DNA of the CDR3: TGTGCCAGCAGTACAGGGCCTGCCTCTGGAAACACCATATATTTT.